Each of the 19 T cell receptor beta chains below was sequenced from the same sample in a study of OX40 agonist ivuxolimab in advanced cancers. Measured with immunoSEQ multiplex PCR; TCRdb has only the in-frame clones, and not every one. The sample holds about 120,000 clones, around 91% seen once. Sequenced here: CD4+ or CD8+ T cells sorted from blood, sampled in a trial of the OX40 agonist ivuxolimab. Source of these receptors: an adult with an advanced solid tumor such as melanoma, head and neck, liver or kidney cancer.

Turning to this clone: The conserved phenylalanine or tryptophan is not found at the CDR3 terminus, so this likely reflects a read error. This chain uses TRBV7-2 with TRBJ1-2; no definite D call. The CDR3 consists of 15 residues. Per germline, CDR1 SGHTA and CDR2 FQGNSA. The CDR3: CASSTFTVGSDGYTL. CDR3 nucleotides: TGTGCCAGCAGCACCTTCACTGTTGGCAGCGATGGTTACACCCTC.

The chain carries TRBV4-2 and TRBJ1-3, with no clear D. The CDR3 spans 17 residues. Germline V CDR1 and CDR2: LGHNA, YNFKEQ. The V end was cut by 0 bases, the J end by 0 bases, with 12 bases between. For the CDR3, the DNA is TGTGCCAGCAGCCAAGATGAGTATTTGGGCTCTGGAAACACCATATATTTT. It specifies CASSQDEYLGSGNTIYF.

The V call is TRBV6-5, the J call TRBJ1-5; 7 nucleotides align to TRBD1. Germline loops: CDR1 MNHEY, CDR2 SVGAGI. The V and J ends lost 7 bases and 2 bases, in that order; junction bases with no gene match: 8. CDR3 length: 15 amino acids. CDR3 protein: CASKVSGGGNQPQHF. The CDR3 bases are TGTGCCAGCAAGGTTTCAGGGGGTGGCAATCAGCCCCAGCATTTT.

The gene calls are TRBV5-1 and TRBJ1-4; tentative D call: TRBD1 (6 bases). CDR3 length: 14 residues. V lost 5 bases and J lost 3, with 11 bases in between. CDR1 is SGHRS and CDR2 is YFSETQ in the germline V gene. The CDR3 protein is CASRLTGSNEKLFF. CDR3 nucleotide sequence: TGCGCCAGCAGGCTTACAGGGTCTAATGAAAAACTGTTTTTT.

A few counts support this clone. The chain employs TRBV5-4 and TRBJ1-3, with D unclear. This CDR3 region has 13 residues. Trimming left V 0 bases short and J 2 bases short, with 3 bases between. Germline CDR1 and CDR2: SGHNT and YYREEE (reference sequence). The CDR3 here is CASSLETGNTIYF. The CDR3 nucleotides read TGTGCCAGCAGCTTGGAGACTGGAAACACCATATATTTT.

This rearrangement joins TRBV29-1 to TRBJ2-7; D is possibly TRBD2 (5 bases). The CDR3 has 11 residues. Germline V gene sequence: CDR1 SQVTM, CDR2 ANQGSEA. The V gene lost 4 bases and the J gene lost 4 bases, with 8 bases spanning the gap. The CDR3 DNA sequence: TGCAGCGTTGGTTCGGGATACGAGCAGTACTTC. Its translation: CSVGSGYEQYF.

The chain couples TRBV11-2 to TRBJ2-2; TRBD2 is a possible D gene (6 bases). The CDR3 runs 14 residues. Trimming cost V 5 bases and J 2 bases, with 9 bases left between them. Germline loops: CDR1 SGHAT, CDR2 FQNNGV. CDR3 DNA sequence: TGTGCCAGCAGCCCGGGAGTTAACACCGGGGAGCTGTTTTTT. This encodes CASSPGVNTGELFF.

V gene TRBV28 combines with J gene TRBJ1-2; TRBD1 matches 12 bases. Germline values: CDR1 MDHEN, CDR2 SYDVKM. V shed 6 bases and J 8 bases; nucleotides not matched to a gene: 4. The CDR3 has 13 amino acids. The CDR3 nucleotides read TGTGCCAGCAGGGGCGGGACAGGGGGCGGCTACACCTTC. Protein product: CASRGGTGGGYTF.

The V call is TRBV5-1, the J call TRBJ2-3; 13 nucleotides line up with TRBD2. The CDR3 spans 16 residues. CDR1 SGHRS and CDR2 YFSETQ come from the germline V gene. V gave up 4 bases and J gave up 4 bases; unmatched junction bases: 6. CDR3 amino acids: CASSPTGTSGADTQYF. The CDR3 region has the DNA TGCGCCAGCAGCCCCACCGGGACTAGCGGGGCAGATACGCAGTATTTT.

Notes on this clone: The identical CDR3 is also encoded by other nucleotide sequences in the sample. The chain uses TRBV30 and TRBJ2-3; perhaps TRBD2 as D (5 bases). CDR1 and CDR2 (germline): GTSNPN, SVGIG (reference sequence). Trimming left V 0 bases short and J 0 bases short, with 10 bases between. The CDR3 covers 15 residues. Here the CDR3 reads CAWSVLGESTDTQYF. As DNA, the CDR3 is TGTGCCTGGAGTGTACTTGGGGAGAGCACAGATACGCAGTATTTT.

The chain carries TRBV10-3 and TRBJ2-2; D gene unclear. Per the germline V gene, CDR1 is ENHRY and CDR2 is SYGVKD. The length of the CDR3 is 12 residues. Trimming removed 10 bases at V and 6 bases at J, with 12 bases between. The CDR3 DNA reads as TGTGCCACCCGTGTCCTCCCCGGGGAGCTGTTTTTT. Protein: CATRVLPGELFF.

The V and J genes are TRBV28 and TRBJ1-1; D not resolved. The CDR3 is made up of 14 amino acids. The ends were cut back, 2 bases at V and 1 base at J, with 8 bases in the middle. Per the germline V gene, CDR1 is MDHEN and CDR2 is SYDVKM. The CDR3 DNA reads as TGTGCCAGCAGTTTAACACAACCGAACACTGAAGCTTTCTTT. Its translation is CASSLTQPNTEAFF.

This sequence joins TRBV28 and TRBJ1-3; 9 bases are a match to TRBD1. The CDR3 length is 20 residues. After removal of 4 bases from V and 0 bases from J, the junction contained 16 bases not matched to a gene. Germline-derived CDR1 and CDR2 are MDHEN and SYDVKM. CDR3 region: CASSSSSGQGLSLSGNTIYF. DNA of the CDR3: TGTGCCAGCAGTTCAAGTTCCGGACAGGGGCTTTCCCTCTCTGGAAACACCATATATTTT.

The chain combines TRBV4-1 with TRBJ2-7; TRBD2 aligns across 13 bases. V was pared by 3 bases and J by 0 bases, with 8 bases of the junction left unmatched. The CDR3 loop spans 18 amino acids. Germline V gene sequence: CDR1 MGHRA, CDR2 YSYEKL. In nucleotides, the CDR3 is TGCGCCAGCAGCCATTTGGAAGGACTAGCGGGGGCCTCCTACGAGCAGTACTTC. Protein: CASSHLEGLAGASYEQYF.

This clone occurred once. The chain recombines TRBV7-2 with TRBJ2-7; 10 bases agree with TRBD2. Trimming cost V 5 bases and J 7 bases; bases outside gene matches: 14. CDR3 size: 16 residues. CDR1 is SGHTA, CDR2 FQGNSA, per germline. In DNA, the CDR3 is TGTGCCAGCAGCCTCCGAGGAGTAGCGGGGGGCGGGGAGCAGTACTTC. Translating gives CASSLRGVAGGGEQYF. Combining the CDR3 with reference TRBV7-2 and TRBJ2-7 gives the whole variable domain GAGVSQSPSNKVTEKGKDVELRCDPISGHTALYWYRQSLGQGLEFLIYFQGNSAPDKSGLPSDRFSAERTGGSVSTLTIQRTQQEDSAVYLCASSLRGVAGGGEQYFGPGTRLTVT.

This chain connects TRBV28 to TRBJ2-1, with 12 bases identical to TRBD2. After removal of 5 bases from V and 3 bases from J, the junction contained 11 bases not matched to a gene. CDR1 and CDR2 from the germline V gene are MDHEN and SYDVKM. This CDR3 has 18 amino acids. The CDR3 here is CASSPKRLAGGNYNEQFF. Here the CDR3 DNA reads TGTGCCAGCAGTCCCAAGAGGCTAGCGGGGGGGAACTACAATGAGCAGTTCTTC.

This chain connects TRBV13 to TRBJ1-2, with a tentative D call TRBD1 (5 bases). Germline V gene lookup returns CDR1 PRHDT and CDR2 FYEKMQ (reference sequence). With 7 bases removed from V and 4 bases from J, the gap between germline ends came to 19 bases. The CDR3 sequence is 15 residues long. CDR3 loop: CASNAGRGRSYGYTF. The CDR3 coding sequence is TGTGCCAGCAATGCAGGAAGGGGTCGGAGCTATGGCTACACCTTC.

This clone was seen more than once but under ten times. The chain is built from TRBV4-1 and TRBJ1-6; D possibly corresponds to TRBD1 (6 bases). Trimming shortened V by 0 bases and J by 6 bases, and 12 bases separated the two germline ends. The CDR3 is made up of 16 amino acids. Germline V gives CDR1 MGHRA, CDR2 YSYEKL. The CDR3 DNA is TGCGCCAGCAGCCAAGATGGGGCAGGGGCTAATTCACCCCTCCACTTT. Protein: CASSQDGAGANSPLHF.

J is TRBJ2-7 and V is TRBV19; the D call may be TRBD1 or TRBD2 (6 bases each). Trimming removed 10 bases at V and 6 bases at J, with 28 bases between. The CDR3 covers 16 residues. CDR1 is LNHDA, CDR2 SQIVND, per germline (reference sequence). The CDR3 is CATWNRGQGRFGEQYF. DNA of the CDR3: TGTGCCACCTGGAATCGGGGGCAGGGAAGGTTTGGCGAGCAGTACTTC.